This T cell receptor beta chain derives from a study of cytomegalovirus exposure and HLA in healthy donors. Study observations and caveats: CMV antigen specificity was confirmed in vitro for three CMV-associated chains.

The PCR contained 60 Vbeta and 13 Jbeta primers. Original handling: A later analysis tallied 65 million to 85 million unique TCR beta chains, about 12 million of them shared. This table comes from immunoSEQ multiplex PCR, and its TCRdb copy is limited to in-frame clones, with some not included. V and J calls and clone size come straight from that table; D and trimming were deduced from the DNA. Found here are about 160,000 clones, almost 80% of them singletons; the top ten hold 0.95% to 1.5%. On this clone itself: Its antigen is currently unknown.

The CDR3 totals 15 residues. The V gene end was trimmed by 1 base and the J gene end by 4 bases; junction bases not matched to a gene: 3. Germline V gives CDR1 SGHKS, CDR2 YYEKEE (reference sequence). The chain recombines TRBV5-5 with TRBJ1-5; TRBD1 aligns across 9 bases. This receptor was obtained from a woman between 45 and 60 years old in good health and CMV-seronegative. The sequenced material came from PBMCs. CDR3 nucleotides: TGTGCCAGCAGCTTGACCGGGACAGGGAATCAGCCCCAGCATTTT. Translated: CASSLTGTGNQPQHF.